This T cell receptor beta chain came from a study of tumor-infiltrating lymphocytes in oesophageal squamous cell carcinoma. MiXCR, applied by TCRdb to the PCR reads, yields one record per CDR3 protein. Among 20,000 or so distinct CDR3 sequences, 40% to 50% were seen once, and the ten largest hold less than 45%. This clonotype is labeled as medium-sized. J was trimmed by 5 bases and V by 8 bases; bases with no gene match: 11. CDR3 length: 16 residues. Germline CDR1 and CDR2: SEHNR and FQNEAQ (reference sequence). The gene calls are TRBV7-9 and TRBJ2-1; 11 bases map to TRBD2. The origin of this receptor is a male donor with esophageal squamous cell carcinoma. Material: esophageal tumor tissue. Here the CDR3 DNA reads TGTGCCAGCGCCCCGGATAGCGGGGGGGGAAACAATGAGCAGTTCTTC. Amino acids: CASAPDSGGGNNEQFF. The full variable domain, in which reference TRBV7-9 and TRBJ2-1 provide the parts outside the CDR3, is DTGVSQNPRHKITKRGQNVTFRCDPISEHNRLYWYRQTLGQGPEFLTYFQNEAQLEKSRLLSDRFSAERPKGSFSTLEIQRTEQGDSAMYLCASAPDSGGGNNEQFFGPGTRLTVL.